This T cell receptor beta chain was captured in a study of PD-1 blockade in classical Hodgkin lymphoma. General study findings and limits: TCR diversity rose significantly by C4D1 in CD4+ but not CD8+ cells. A reduction in baseline TCR diversity was reportedly seen in newly diagnosed patients relative to healthy donors.

On this clone itself: The antigen remains unidentified.

Libraries were prepared by immunoSEQ multiplex PCR; TCRdb keeps only in-frame clonotypes and omits some of them. In the table there are tens of thousands of clones, 83% of which are singletons. The CDR3 covers 15 residues. Germline V gene sequence: CDR1 SGHNT, CDR2 YYREEE (reference sequence). Germline trimming cut 4 bases from V and 3 bases from J; bases unmatched to any gene: 5. Time point: cycle 4 day 1 (C4D1), after less than 7 weeks of nivolumab. All patients relapsed after autologous stem cell transplantation, and brentuximab vedotin exposure varied. The gene calls are TRBV5-4 and TRBJ2-1; 9 bases match TRBD2. The clonotype was recovered from a human donor with classical Hodgkin lymphoma. The material sequenced was peripheral blood mononuclear cells (PBMCs), taken before the fourth cycle of nivolumab. This CDR3 reads CASSPGREGYNEQFF. The CDR3, as DNA: TGTGCCAGCAGCCCCGGGCGGGAGGGCTACAATGAGCAGTTCTTC.